The clone carrying this T cell receptor (beta chain) was observed a few times. Antigen: not known. This specimen belongs to a study of beta chain features in type 1 diabetes. Broader study findings: Patients with type 1 diabetes carried fewer insertions and had more deletions at their VDJ junctions.

Germline CDR1 and CDR2: SGHTA and FQGNSA. The CDR3 runs 14 residues. V was pared by 4 bases and J by 4 bases, with 11 bases between. Every isolated RNA sample was fully reverse transcribed, so sequencing captured expressed TCRB transcripts. Profiling relied on immunoSEQ multiplex PCR, and the TCRdb table lists in-frame clones only, not all of them. The sample lists under 500,000 clones; 25% to 35% were seen once. The sequence came from a man aged 18 to 30 in good health. The rearrangement uses TRBV7-2 and TRBJ2-1; D is uncertain. Sequenced sample: naive CD4+ T cells from blood. The CDR3 DNA reads TGTGCCAGCAGCTCGGCCGCCTTGTACAATGAGCAGTTCTTC. It encodes CASSSAALYNEQFF.